What follows are 3 T cell receptor beta chains derived from one specimen sequenced in a study of Tregs in tolerant kidney transplant recipients. Antigen specificity for these receptors is unknown. Produced via immunoSEQ multiplex PCR; TCRdb's table is partial and in-frame only. Altogether thousands of clones are present, about three fifths being singletons, with the ten largest covering more than 3%. The sequencing input was CD8+ T cells from blood cultured with allogeneic cells. Receptors originate from a human donor in good health.

The V call is TRBV9, the J call TRBJ1-1; 7 bases are shared with TRBD1. This CDR3 has 16 residues. V gave up 3 bases and J gave up 1 base; unmatched junction bases: 9. Germline V CDR1 and CDR2: SGDLS, YYNGEE. CDR3 sequence reads: CASSGGTAFTNTEAFF. The DNA for the CDR3 is TGTGCCAGCAGCGGAGGGACAGCATTCACGAACACTGAAGCTTTCTTT.

This clone was seen only a few times. The chain uses TRBV4-2 and TRBJ2-7; D is possibly TRBD1 (5 bases). CDR3 size: 15 residues. Deletions cut 0 bases from V and 6 bases from J, with 15 bases between. Germline lookup yields CDR1 LGHNA and CDR2 YNFKEQ. The CDR3 here is CASSQDWGGFGEQYF. The CDR3 DNA reads as TGTGCCAGCAGCCAAGATTGGGGCGGCTTCGGCGAGCAGTACTTC.

The chain recombines TRBV7-9 with TRBJ1-1; 7 bases are a match to TRBD1. The germline V gene has CDR1 SEHNR and CDR2 FQNEAQ (reference sequence). The CDR3 is 14 amino acids. V dropped 4 bases and J dropped 2; count of bases not matched to a gene: 4. The CDR3 bases are TGTGCCAGCAGCTCGGGGGACAGAAACACTGAAGCTTTCTTT. It specifies CASSSGDRNTEAFF.